This record covers a single T cell receptor beta chain. Its antigen is still unknown. Via MiXCR, TCRdb re-called the 5' RACE reads, giving one row per CDR3 protein. The repertoire holds about 46,000 distinct CDR3 sequences, with approximately 5.9% as singletons. The CDR3 length is 16 residues. V lost 0 bases to trimming and J lost 3 bases, with 16 bases between them. From germline, CDR1 is SGHDT and CDR2 YYEEEE. The data are from a study of early T cells in non-severe SARS-CoV-2 infection. Study overall: RNA in bulk from unsorted whole blood was sequenced, and chains were unpaired.

Study-level points and caveats: Reliance on VDJdb matching favored anti-spike CD8 responses; private and CD4 specificities were missed.

The chain carries TRBV5-6 and TRBJ2-7, with D possibly being TRBD1 (8 bases). The sequenced sample was whole blood, obtained at baseline. The origin of this receptor is an adult who was a healthcare worker with PCR-confirmed SARS-CoV-2 infection or an uninfected control (not recorded which). The CDR3 nucleotides are TGTGCCAGCAGCTTGGGGGCACAGGGGGAGGGCTACGAGCAGTACTTC. It specifies CASSLGAQGEGYEQYF. Combining the CDR3 with reference TRBV5-6 and TRBJ2-7 gives the whole variable domain DAGVTQSPTHLIKTRGQQVTLRCSPKSGHDTVSWYQQALGQGPQFIFQYYEEEERQRGNFPDRFSGHQFPNYSSELNVNALLLGDSALYLCASSLGAQGEGYEQYFGPGTRLTVT.